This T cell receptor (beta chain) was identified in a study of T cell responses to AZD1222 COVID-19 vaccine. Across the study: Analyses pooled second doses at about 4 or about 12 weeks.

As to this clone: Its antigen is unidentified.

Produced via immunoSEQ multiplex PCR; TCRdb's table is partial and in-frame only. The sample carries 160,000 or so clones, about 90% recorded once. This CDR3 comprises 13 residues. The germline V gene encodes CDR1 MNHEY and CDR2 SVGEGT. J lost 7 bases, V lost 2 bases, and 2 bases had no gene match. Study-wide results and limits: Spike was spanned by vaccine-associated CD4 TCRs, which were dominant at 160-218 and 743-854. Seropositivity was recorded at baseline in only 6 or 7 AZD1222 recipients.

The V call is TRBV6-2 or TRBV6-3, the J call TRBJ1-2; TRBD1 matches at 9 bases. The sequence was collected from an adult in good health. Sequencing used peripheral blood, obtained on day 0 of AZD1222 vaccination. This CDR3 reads CASSYGQGFGYTF. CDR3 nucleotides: TGTGCCAGCAGTTACGGACAGGGGTTTGGCTACACCTTC.